This passage covers 18 T cell receptor beta chains from one sample sequenced in a study of blood T cell repertoires in COVID-19. The protocol was immunoSEQ multiplex PCR, while the TCRdb copy is restricted to in-frame clones and leaves out a portion. The sample holds about 110,000 clones, roughly 85% seen once. The sample was peripheral blood. These receptors were obtained from a middle-aged man with acute or convalescent COVID-19.

The chain links TRBV6-2 or TRBV6-3 to TRBJ2-7, with 7 bases aligning to TRBD2. Germline loops: CDR1 MNHEY, CDR2 SVGEGT. After removal of 0 bases from V and 5 bases from J, the junction contained 16 bases not matched to a gene. CDR3 length equals 18 residues. The chain's CDR3 is CASSYSFKSGGSYNEQYF. Written as DNA, the CDR3 is TGTGCCAGCAGTTACTCTTTTAAGTCTGGCGGGAGCTACAACGAGCAGTACTTC.

The chain carries TRBV10-3 and TRBJ2-1, with TRBD2 matching 7 bases. Germline assignment: CDR1 ENHRY and CDR2 SYGVKD. V was clipped by 8 bases and J by 0 bases; unmatched bases: 4. The CDR3 contains 14 residues. The CDR3, as DNA: TGTGCCATCGGGCTAGCGGACTCCTACAATGAGCAGTTCTTC. This sequence encodes CAIGLADSYNEQFF.

This rearrangement joins TRBV18 to TRBJ2-7; weak D call: TRBD1 (6 bases). Germline CDR1 KGHSH, CDR2 LQKENI. This CDR3 contains 14 residues. Trimming removed 3 bases at V and 2 bases at J, with 11 bases between. CDR3: CASSPAGVPYEQYF. The CDR3 coding sequence is TGTGCCAGCTCACCCGCAGGGGTACCCTACGAGCAGTACTTC.

V is TRBV6-6 and J is TRBJ2-7; 11 nucleotides match TRBD2. The CDR3 runs to 15 residues. Per germline, CDR1 MNHNY and CDR2 SVGAGI (reference sequence). V lost 5 bases to trimming and J lost 2 bases; unmatched junction nucleotides: 5. As DNA, the CDR3 is TGTGCCAGCAGTACGGGACTAGCGGCCACCTACGAGCAGTACTTC. As protein: CASSTGLAATYEQYF.

V is TRBV15 and J is TRBJ1-4; 10 bases fit TRBD1. The V segment lost 3 bases and the J segment 5 bases; nucleotides outside the gene matches: 0. This CDR3 contains 14 residues. CDR1 is LNHNV, CDR2 YYDKDF, per germline (reference sequence). The CDR3 DNA follows: TGTGCCACCAGCAGGGGACAGGGGAATGAAAAACTGTTTTTT. Translated: CATSRGQGNEKLFF.

This clone is a singleton in its sample. The V gene is TRBV5-5, the J gene TRBJ2-2; D is possibly TRBD1 (6 bases). Trimming shortened V by 4 bases and J by 2 bases, and 12 bases separated the two germline ends. The CDR3 consists of 15 residues. Germline V gene lookup returns CDR1 SGHKS and CDR2 YYEKEE (reference sequence). The CDR3 reads CASSLRDTNTGELFF. CDR3 sequence (DNA): TGTGCCAGCAGCCTCCGGGACACCAACACCGGGGAGCTGTTTTTT.

The genes are TRBV28 and TRBJ1-1; 8 nucleotides agree with TRBD1. CDR1 and CDR2 (germline): MDHEN, SYDVKM. CDR3 size: 14 residues. V shed 8 bases and J 7 bases; nucleotides not matched to a gene: 12. The CDR3 spells CASGTGTGAYEAFF. The CDR3 coding sequence is TGTGCCAGCGGAACCGGGACAGGAGCCTATGAAGCTTTCTTT.

The gene calls are TRBV28 and TRBJ2-1; 8 nucleotides match TRBD2. The J segment lost 12 bases and the V segment lost 3 bases, leaving 13 bases of the junction unmatched. Germline-derived CDR1 and CDR2 are MDHEN and SYDVKM. The CDR3 is 15 amino acids. CDR3 DNA: TGTGCCAGCAGTTTTGAAGAAGCGGGGGACTTTGGGCAGTTCTTC. Its protein is CASSFEEAGDFGQFF. Variable domain in full (rest from reference TRBV28 and TRBJ2-1): DVKVTQSSRYLVKRTGEKVFLECVQDMDHENMFWYRQDPGLGLRLIYFSYDVKMKEKGDIPEGYSVSREKKERFSLILESASTNQTSMYLCASSFEEAGDFGQFFGPGTRLTVL.

CDR3 bases: TGTGCCAGTTTCCTCCCGGGTGTAAGCGGTGGCTACACCTTC. As protein: CASFLPGVSGGYTF. The genes are TRBV2 and TRBJ1-2; D is unresolved. In germline, CDR1 is SNHLY, CDR2 FYNNEI. The CDR3 length is 14 residues. Trimming stripped 9 bases from V and 7 bases from J, with 21 bases between.

This clone was detected only a few times. The chain joins TRBV6-5 to TRBJ1-2; 12 positions match TRBD1. The V gene end was trimmed by 6 bases and the J gene end by 2 bases; junction bases not matched to a gene: 1. Germline V gene lookup returns CDR1 MNHEY and CDR2 SVGAGI. The CDR3 totals 14 residues. The CDR3 loop reads CASRGQGANYGYTF. CDR3 coding DNA: TGTGCCAGCAGGGGACAGGGGGCCAACTATGGCTACACCTTC.

The rearrangement links TRBV12-3 or TRBV12-4 to TRBJ1-2, with D tentatively TRBD1 (5 bases). The CDR3 covers 13 residues. V was pared by 5 bases and J by 4 bases, with 11 bases between. In nucleotides, the CDR3 is TGTGCCAGCAGTCCTGACAGACGCTATGGCTACACCTTC. It encodes CASSPDRRYGYTF.

The V gene is TRBV2, the J gene TRBJ1-2, with D perhaps TRBD1 (5 bases). The CDR3 length is 14 residues. Germline-derived CDR1 and CDR2 are SNHLY and FYNNEI. Trimming took 3 bases from V and 4 from J, leaving 12 bases between them. Written as DNA, the CDR3 is TGTGCCAGCAGTGACCAACAGGTTAGCTATGGCTACACCTTC. Residues: CASSDQQVSYGYTF.

This chain connects TRBV7-2 to TRBJ2-5, with TRBD2 matching 13 bases. J was trimmed by 4 bases and V by 5 bases; bases with no gene match: 13. Germline V gives CDR1 SGHTA, CDR2 FQGNSA. The CDR3 runs 18 residues. The CDR3 DNA follows: TGTGCCAGCAGCGTATTAAGGACTAGCGGGGGAAGGGGAGAGACCCAGTACTTC. It is translated as CASSVLRTSGGRGETQYF.

CDR3 sequence (DNA): TGTGCCAGCTCACCACGTAACATACAGGGGGTTCAAGAGACCCAGTACTTC. Translated: CASSPRNIQGVQETQYF. V is TRBV18 and J is TRBJ2-5, with 8 bases that match TRBD1. Trimming at V came to 1 base and at J to 2 bases, leaving 9 bases not matched to a gene. The germline V gene has CDR1 KGHSH and CDR2 LQKENI. The CDR3 contains 17 residues.

This clone appeared once. J is TRBJ1-4 and V is TRBV7-9, with TRBD1 identical over 9 bases. CDR1 and CDR2 (germline): SEHNR, FQNEAQ (reference sequence). J was trimmed by 0 bases and V by 2 bases; bases with no gene match: 1. This CDR3 is built from 16 residues. DNA for the CDR3: TGTGCCAGCAGCTTAACAGGGGGCGCAACTAATGAAAAACTGTTTTTT. It encodes CASSLTGGATNEKLFF.

The table lists this clone with a few counts. This chain uses TRBV4-3 with TRBJ2-5; 8 bases are shared with TRBD1. The CDR3 sequence is 15 residues long. The V gene's germline CDR1 is LGHNA and CDR2 YSLEER. Trimming at V came to 4 bases and at J to 5 bases, leaving 9 bases not matched to a gene. As DNA, the CDR3 is TGCGCCAGCAGCCGGAAGACAGGGGACTGGGAGACCCAGTACTTC. Translation gives CASSRKTGDWETQYF.

The chain uses TRBV9 and TRBJ1-1; TRBD1 matches at 7 bases. Per germline, CDR1 SGDLS and CDR2 YYNGEE. The J segment lost 4 bases and the V segment lost 0 bases, leaving 6 bases of the junction unmatched. The CDR3 extends over 15 amino acids. In nucleotides, the CDR3 is TGTGCCAGCAGCGTAGCGACAGGGAGTTTCACTGAAGCTTTCTTT. The encoded protein is CASSVATGSFTEAFF.

The CDR3 DNA follows: TGTGCCAGCAGTGAGGGTGGGGGGGCAGATTCACCCCTCCACTTT. This encodes CASSEGGGADSPLHF. The chain joins TRBV6-1 to TRBJ1-6; TRBD1 is a possible D gene (6 bases). This CDR3 spans 15 amino acids. Looked up from germline, CDR1 is MNHNS and CDR2 is SASEGT. V dropped 3 bases and J dropped 8 bases, with 14 bases sitting between them.